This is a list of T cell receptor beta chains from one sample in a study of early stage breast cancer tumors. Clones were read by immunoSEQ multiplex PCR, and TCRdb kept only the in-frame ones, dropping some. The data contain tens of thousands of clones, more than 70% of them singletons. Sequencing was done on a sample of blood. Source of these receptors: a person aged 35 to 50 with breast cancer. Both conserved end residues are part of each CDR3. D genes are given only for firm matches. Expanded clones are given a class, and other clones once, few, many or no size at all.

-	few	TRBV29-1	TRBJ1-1	TGCAGCGCTAGGCGGGGGATGAACACTGAAGCTTTCTTT	CSARRGMNTEAFF
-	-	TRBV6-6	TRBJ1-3	TGTGCCAGCAGTTACTCGAACGGAAACACCATATATTTT	CASSYSNGNTIYF
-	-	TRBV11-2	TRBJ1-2	TGTGCCAGCAGTCGAACAAATTTACAGGGAGATGGCTACACCTTC	CASSRTNLQGDGYTF
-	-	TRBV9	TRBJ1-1	TGTGCCAGCAGCCTCCCCGGGCCTGAAGCTTTCTTT	CASSLPGPEAFF
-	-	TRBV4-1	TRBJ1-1	TGCGCCAGCAGCCAAGAAGTGGGCATGAACACTGAAGCTTTCTTT	CASSQEVGMNTEAFF
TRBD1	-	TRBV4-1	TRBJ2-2	TGCGCCAGCAGCCACAAGGGGAGGACAGGGGGCATGACCGGGGAGCTGTTTTTT	CASSHKGRTGGMTGELFF
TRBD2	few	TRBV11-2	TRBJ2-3	TGTGCCAGCAGATCTAGCGGGAGTTGGGATACGCAGTATTTT	CASRSSGSWDTQYF
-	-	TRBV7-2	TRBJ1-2	TGTGCCAGCAGCCCTCCCCGGACAGAGGATGGCTACACCTTC	CASSPPRTEDGYTF
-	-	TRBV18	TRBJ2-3	TGTGCCAGCTCACCACAACGATCTGTAAGCACAGATACGCAGTATTTT	CASSPQRSVSTDTQYF
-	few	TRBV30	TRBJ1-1	TGTGCCTGGAGTGTACAAATGAACACTGAAGCTTTCTTT	CAWSVQMNTEAFF
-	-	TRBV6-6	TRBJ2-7	TGTGCCAGCAGCCGGGGGTCTTCACCCTACGAGCAGTACTTC	CASSRGSSPYEQYF
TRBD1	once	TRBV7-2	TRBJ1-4	TGTGCCAGCAGCCTTCAGACAGGGAGCCCGGAAAAACTGTTTTTT	CASSLQTGSPEKLFF
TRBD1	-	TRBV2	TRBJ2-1	TGTGCCAGCAGTGATCTCCGGGACAGGGGGAGGAATGAGCAGTTCTTC	CASSDLRDRGRNEQFF
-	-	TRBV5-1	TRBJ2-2	TGCGCCAGCAGCTTTAATGACGGGGAGCTGTTTTTT	CASSFNDGELFF